A selection of T cell receptor beta chains follows, all from one sample in a study of cytomegalovirus exposure and HLA in healthy donors. Some clones are missing from TCRdb's copy, which holds only in-frame ones; the method was immunoSEQ multiplex PCR. Here the sample table reports about 200,000 clones. Material: PBMCs. These receptors all come from a boy aged 5-17 years in good health and CMV-seronegative. The CDR3 runs from the conserved cysteine through the conserved F or W. The D gene is left open where the match is weak.

j_call: TRBJ2-7; v_call: TRBV5-1; d_call: -; cdr3_nt: TGCGCCAGCAGCCTAGAACTGGCAGGGACCTACGAGCAGTACTTC; cdr3_aa: CASSLELAGTYEQYF
j_call: TRBJ1-1; v_call: TRBV9; d_call: -; cdr3_nt: TGTGCCAGCAGCGTAGAAGGGGATAGCACTGAAGCTTTCTTT; cdr3_aa: CASSVEGDSTEAFF
j_call: TRBJ2-7; v_call: TRBV27; d_call: TRBD2; cdr3_nt: TGTGCCAGCAGCCCGCCTGGTAGCGGGGGGTACGAGCAGTACTTC; cdr3_aa: CASSPPGSGGYEQYF
j_call: TRBJ2-5; v_call: TRBV5-1; d_call: TRBD2; cdr3_nt: TGCGCCAGCAGCTTGGGGCCCAGCGGGGGGGCGGAGACCCAGTACTTC; cdr3_aa: CASSLGPSGGAETQYF
j_call: TRBJ1-4; v_call: TRBV28; d_call: -; cdr3_nt: TGTGCCAGTACAGGGATGGATGAAAAACTGTTTTTT; cdr3_aa: CASTGMDEKLFF
j_call: TRBJ2-3; v_call: TRBV21-1; d_call: -; cdr3_nt: TGTGCCAGCAGCAAAACAGGCTTGGGGCGTTGGGCAGATACGCAGTATTTT; cdr3_aa: CASSKTGLGRWADTQYF
j_call: TRBJ2-3; v_call: TRBV5-4; d_call: TRBD2; cdr3_nt: TGTGCCAGCAGGTCAGCTAGCGGGGCGAACACAGATACGCAGTATTTT; cdr3_aa: CASRSASGANTDTQYF
j_call: TRBJ2-4; v_call: TRBV11-2; d_call: -; cdr3_nt: TGTGCCAGCAGCTTAGCAGGCACCAAAAACATTCAGTACTTC; cdr3_aa: CASSLAGTKNIQYF
j_call: TRBJ2-7; v_call: TRBV7-6; d_call: TRBD1; cdr3_nt: TGTGCCAGCAGCGTGACAGGGGAAGGAAACGAGCAGTACTTC; cdr3_aa: CASSVTGEGNEQYF
j_call: TRBJ1-6; v_call: TRBV5-1; d_call: TRBD1; cdr3_nt: TGCGCCAGCAGCTGGCTGGGACAGGGGGTAAGGACCTATAATTCACCCCTCCACTTT; cdr3_aa: CASSWLGQGVRTYNSPLHF
j_call: TRBJ1-5; v_call: TRBV2; d_call: TRBD1; cdr3_nt: TGTGCCAGCAGTGAAGCGCAGGGGGTTGGCAATCAGCCCCAGCATTTT; cdr3_aa: CASSEAQGVGNQPQHF
j_call: TRBJ2-6; v_call: TRBV9; d_call: -; cdr3_nt: TGTGCCAGCAGCGTACATCCGGTATCTGGGGCCAACGTCCTGACTTTC; cdr3_aa: CASSVHPVSGANVLTF
j_call: TRBJ1-2; v_call: TRBV7-9; d_call: TRBD1; cdr3_nt: TGTGCCAGCAGCAACCAACAGGGGGCGGAAGGCTACACCTTC; cdr3_aa: CASSNQQGAEGYTF
j_call: TRBJ2-2; v_call: TRBV7-9; d_call: -; cdr3_nt: TGTGCCAGCAGCTTAGGGAGCGAGTTCACCGGGGAGCTGTTTTTT; cdr3_aa: CASSLGSEFTGELFF
j_call: TRBJ2-2; v_call: TRBV15; d_call: -; cdr3_nt: TGTGCCACCAGAGGACGGAACACCGGGGAGCTGCTTTTT; cdr3_aa: CATRGRNTGELLF
j_call: TRBJ2-7; v_call: TRBV7-6; d_call: -; cdr3_nt: TGTGCCAGCAGCTTATCAGGGTTTTCCTACGAGCAGTACTTC; cdr3_aa: CASSLSGFSYEQYF
j_call: TRBJ2-1; v_call: TRBV7-2; d_call: -; cdr3_nt: TGTGCCAGCAGCCTCCCGGGACAACCATACAATGAGCAGTTCTTC; cdr3_aa: CASSLPGQPYNEQFF
j_call: TRBJ2-7; v_call: TRBV11-2; d_call: -; cdr3_nt: TGTGCCAGCAGCCCCAACCTAGGAGAGCAGTACTTC; cdr3_aa: CASSPNLGEQYF
j_call: TRBJ2-3; v_call: TRBV5-1; d_call: -; cdr3_nt: TGCGCCAGCAGCTTAATAGGTAGCGGTGTATCAGATACGCAGTATTTT; cdr3_aa: CASSLIGSGVSDTQYF
j_call: TRBJ2-5; v_call: TRBV6-1; d_call: TRBD1; cdr3_nt: TGTGCCAGCAGTGTAGTGACAGGGCGGGAGACCCAGTACTTC; cdr3_aa: CASSVVTGRETQYF
j_call: TRBJ1-4; v_call: TRBV25-1; d_call: -; cdr3_nt: TGTGCCAGCAGTGTCCAGGGGAGAACTAATGAAAAACTGTTTTTT; cdr3_aa: CASSVQGRTNEKLFF
j_call: TRBJ1-2; v_call: TRBV7-8; d_call: -; cdr3_nt: TGTGCCAGCAGCTTAGGCCTCGGAGGGGGCTACACCTTC; cdr3_aa: CASSLGLGGGYTF
j_call: TRBJ2-7; v_call: TRBV27; d_call: TRBD1; cdr3_nt: TGTGCCAGCCGGGACAGGGAGTCCCAACCCTCTAGAGAGCAGTACTTC; cdr3_aa: CASRDRESQPSREQYF
j_call: TRBJ2-7; v_call: TRBV19; d_call: -; cdr3_nt: TGTGCCAGTAGTAACTCAGGACTCCACGAGCAGTACTTC; cdr3_aa: CASSNSGLHEQYF
j_call: TRBJ2-5; v_call: TRBV25-1; d_call: TRBD1; cdr3_nt: TGTGCCAGCAGTGATGGGACAGGGGGCAAGAAGACCCAGTACTTC; cdr3_aa: CASSDGTGGKKTQYF
j_call: TRBJ1-2; v_call: TRBV29-1; d_call: -; cdr3_nt: TGCAGCGTTGAAGGGGGATTGGGGAGCCCGGATGGCTACACCTTC; cdr3_aa: CSVEGGLGSPDGYTF
j_call: TRBJ1-3; v_call: TRBV7-9; d_call: TRBD1; cdr3_nt: TGTGCCAGCAGCCTTCGGGACAGTCCCTCTGGAAACACCATATATTTT; cdr3_aa: CASSLRDSPSGNTIYF
j_call: TRBJ1-5; v_call: TRBV5-3; d_call: TRBD1; cdr3_nt: TGTGCCAGGGAAGACGGGACAGGAGAAGATCAGCCCCAGCATTTT; cdr3_aa: CAREDGTGEDQPQHF
j_call: TRBJ1-1; v_call: TRBV27; d_call: -; cdr3_nt: TGTGCCAGCAGTTACTCCACAGGGTCCGTTGAAGCTTTCTTT; cdr3_aa: CASSYSTGSVEAFF
j_call: TRBJ1-1; v_call: TRBV5-1; d_call: TRBD1; cdr3_nt: TGCGCCAGCAGACTGAAACAGGGGTTGACTGAAGCTTTCTTT; cdr3_aa: CASRLKQGLTEAFF
j_call: TRBJ2-5; v_call: TRBV4-3; d_call: TRBD2; cdr3_nt: TGCGCCAGCAGCCAAGGTACTAGCGGGCTGGAAGAGACCCAGTACTTC; cdr3_aa: CASSQGTSGLEETQYF
j_call: TRBJ2-5; v_call: TRBV4-1; d_call: TRBD2; cdr3_nt: TGCGCCAGCAGCCACACAGATCCGGGACTAGGAGAGACCCAGTACTTC; cdr3_aa: CASSHTDPGLGETQYF